These 15 T cell receptor beta chains were all obtained from the same sample, sequenced in a study of breast tumors, draining lymph nodes, adjacent tissues. A single record per CDR3 protein comes from TCRdb applying MiXCR to the multiplex PCR reads. The sample gives approximately 89,000 distinct CDR3 sequences, roughly 29% of which show up once; roughly 7.3% is in the top ten. The lymph nodes were axillary draining lymph nodes from breast cancer patients. Sample: axillary lymph node tissue. All receptors come from a female donor with breast cancer. Some clones in this sample may be carry-over from other donors' samples.

The genes are TRBV2 and TRBJ1-5, with 8 bases matching TRBD1. The junction had 2 bases not matched to a gene; V was cut back by 8 bases and J by 2 bases. Germline V CDR1 and CDR2: SNHLY, FYNNEI. CDR3 size: 13 residues. The DNA of the CDR3 is TGTGCCAGCGGGGGACAGGGCAATCAGCCCCAGCATTTT. It codes for CASGGQGNQPQHF. Full variable domain (missing parts from reference TRBV2 and TRBJ1-5): EPEVTQTPSHQVTQMGQEVILRCVPISNHLYFYWYRQILGQKVEFLVSFYNNEISEKSEIFDDQFSVERPDGSNFTLKIRSTKLEDSAMYFCASGGQGNQPQHFGDGTRLSIL.

This clonotype was counted many times. J is TRBJ1-5 and V is TRBV19; 9 nucleotides agree with TRBD1. J gave up 4 bases and V 3 bases, and 4 bases lay outside the gene matches. Per the germline V gene, CDR1 is LNHDA and CDR2 is SQIVND (reference sequence). The CDR3 loop spans 15 amino acids. CDR3 residues: CASSITGGANQPQHF. DNA for the CDR3: TGTGCCAGTAGTATCACAGGGGGCGCGAATCAGCCCCAGCATTTT.

The V and J genes are TRBV12-3 or TRBV12-4 and TRBJ1-5; tentatively, D is TRBD1 (5 bases). This CDR3 has 21 amino acids. V gave up 2 bases and J gave up 0 bases, with 26 bases separating them. The CDR3 region has the DNA TGTGCCAGCAGTTTATACGGAGAAGCCGTCGTTGGGGGGAATAGCAATCAGCCCCAGCATTTT. Residues: CASSLYGEAVVGGNSNQPQHF.

This clonotype was detected ten times or more. The chain is built from TRBV11-2 and TRBJ1-5, with D perhaps TRBD1 (5 bases). Trimming left V 1 base short and J 1 base short, with 8 bases between. Germline loops: CDR1 SGHAT, CDR2 FQNNGV. This CDR3 has 15 residues. CDR3 in amino acids: CASSLGGRSNQPQHF. The CDR3 region has the DNA TGTGCCAGCAGCTTAGGGGGGAGGAGCAATCAGCCCCAGCATTTT.

This clonotype showed up many times. The V gene is TRBV7-3, the J gene TRBJ2-1; no definite D call. Trimming left V 0 bases short and J 10 bases short, with 10 bases between. The CDR3 has 13 amino acids. Germline CDR1 reads SGHTA; CDR2 reads FQGTGA. In DNA form, the CDR3 reads TGTGCCAGCAGCTTAACGTACGCTTCGGAGCAGTTCTTC. Its translation is CASSLTYASEQFF.

The table lists this clonotype with many counts. The chain recombines TRBV29-1 with TRBJ2-7; unclear D gene. The CDR3 loop spans 11 amino acids. Germline V gives CDR1 SQVTM, CDR2 ANQGSEA. The V end lost 3 bases, the J end lost 7 bases, and 10 bases lay between the germline ends. The CDR3 region is CSVDLGIEQYF. CDR3 nucleotides: TGCAGCGTTGATCTGGGGATTGAGCAGTACTTC.

This clonotype has a count of ten or more. The chain joins TRBV7-9 to TRBJ2-2; 8 bases are a match to TRBD1. Germline CDR1 and CDR2: SEHNR and FQNEAQ (reference sequence). Trimming cost V 6 bases and J 1 base; bases outside gene matches: 4. The CDR3 covers 15 residues. CDR3 nucleotides: TGTGCCAGCAGGCAAACAGGGGGGAACACCGGGGAGCTGTTTTTT. Residues: CASRQTGGNTGELFF.

This clonotype was counted a few times. One junction end does not reproduce the germline sequence, and a read error may be involved. This chain links TRBV9 with TRBJ2-3; D not certain. The J call may be incorrect, as the DNA end agrees better with TRBJ1-5. Per the germline V gene, CDR1 is SGDLS and CDR2 is YYNGEE. This CDR3 comprises 16 residues. This CDR3 is CASSAGAREGTDTQHF. In DNA form, the CDR3 reads TGTGCCAGTAGCGCAGGCGCGCGGGAAGGCACAGATACGCAGCATTTT.

This clonotype was counted ten times or more. The chain combines TRBV7-2 with TRBJ2-3; 16 bases align to TRBD2. The CDR3 consists of 13 residues. The V segment lost 11 bases and the J segment 6 bases; nucleotides outside the gene matches: 2. From germline, CDR1 is SGHTA and CDR2 FQGNSA. The CDR3, as DNA: TGTGCCGGGACTAGCGGGAGGGGGGATACGCAGTATTTT. Encoded protein: CAGTSGRGDTQYF.

With regard to this clonotype: This could be a read error, since a much larger clone is one nucleotide away. The CDR3 does not close with the conserved phenylalanine or tryptophan, likely indicating a read error. J is TRBJ2-1 and V is TRBV5-5; 11 bases fit TRBD2. The germline V gene has CDR1 SGHKS and CDR2 YYEKEE (reference sequence). J gave up 12 bases and V 0 bases, and 8 bases lay outside the gene matches. The CDR3 sequence is 15 residues long. Here the CDR3 reads CASSLVTSGSLLQFL. CDR3 nucleotides: TGTGCCAGCAGCTTGGTAACTAGCGGGAGTCTACTGCAGTTCCTC.

This clonotype has a count of ten or more. This chain uses TRBV5-6 with TRBJ1-5, with unresolved D. V was cut by 5 bases and J by 2 bases, with 14 bases left in between. The germline gives CDR1 SGHDT, CDR2 YYEEEE. CDR3 size: 15 residues. This chain's CDR3 is CASSEGRLGNQPQHF. CDR3 bases: TGTGCCAGCAGTGAAGGGAGACTGGGCAATCAGCCCCAGCATTTT.

This clonotype has ten or more counts. The CDR3, as DNA: TGCGCCAGCAGCCCGGGGTTCCGGCGGGATAACAATGAGCAGTTCTTC. This translates into CASSPGFRRDNNEQFF. This chain connects TRBV5-1 to TRBJ2-1, with D possibly matching TRBD2 (6 bases). V was shortened by 4 bases and J by 5 bases, with 19 bases between the two germline ends. Per the germline V gene, CDR1 is SGHRS and CDR2 is YFSETQ. The CDR3 is made up of 16 amino acids.

Many counts were recorded for this clonotype. The chain has TRBV18 and TRBJ1-3; TRBD1 agrees at 9 bases. This CDR3 has 15 amino acids. CDR1 and CDR2 from the germline V gene are KGHSH and LQKENI. J lost 4 bases, V lost 3 bases, and 4 bases had no gene match. In DNA form, the CDR3 reads TGTGCCAGCTCACCCGAGACAGGGGGAGGAAACACCATATATTTT. Amino acid sequence: CASSPETGGGNTIYF.

This clonotype was observed at least ten times. The V call is TRBV5-6, the J call TRBJ2-3; tentatively, D is TRBD1 or TRBD2 (6 bases each). The CDR3 loop spans 18 amino acids. Between the trimmed V and J ends, which lost 1 base and 0 bases, there was a span of 18 bases. Germline assignment: CDR1 SGHDT and CDR2 YYEEEE. The CDR3 protein is CASSLPESWGASTDTQYF. DNA of the CDR3: TGTGCCAGCAGCTTGCCCGAATCTTGGGGGGCTAGCACAGATACGCAGTATTTT.

This chain joins TRBV7-3 and TRBJ2-2; 9 bases map to TRBD1. Germline CDR1 SGHTA, CDR2 FQGTGA. There are 16 residues in the CDR3. The trim removed 0 bases at V and 5 bases at J, leaving 4 bases unmatched. CDR3 amino acids: CASSLTGDRGTGELFF. The DNA for the CDR3 is TGTGCCAGCAGCTTAACGGGAGACAGGGGGACCGGGGAGCTGTTTTTT.